This is a list of T cell receptor beta chains from one sample in a study of T cell responses to AZD1222 COVID-19 vaccine. The protocol was immunoSEQ multiplex PCR, while the TCRdb copy is restricted to in-frame clones and leaves out a portion. Here the sample spans 160,000 or so clones, about 87% being singletons. The specimen comprised peripheral blood, sampled 28 days after the second dose of the MenACWY control vaccine. The receptors shown here come from an adult who received the MenACWY meningococcal vaccine as a control. CDR3s include the opening cysteine and the closing phenylalanine or tryptophan. The order of the fields is J gene, D gene, V gene, clone size, CDR3 protein, CDR3 DNA. A D gene is named only where the DNA matches it firmly. A clone size is listed for some rows: how often the clone was seen (once, few, many), or a class if it is expanded.

j_gene: TRBJ1-1
d_gene: .
v_gene: TRBV6-5
abundance: .
CDR3aa: CASSFYAEAFF
CDR3nt: TGTGCCAGCAGTTTTTACGCTGAAGCTTTCTTT

j_gene: TRBJ2-3
d_gene: .
v_gene: TRBV11-3
abundance: .
CDR3aa: CASSLGGATDTQYF
CDR3nt: TGTGCCAGCAGCTTAGGGGGAGCCACAGATACGCAGTATTTT

j_gene: TRBJ1-4
d_gene: TRBD1
v_gene: TRBV5-6
abundance: .
CDR3aa: CASSKQGATNEKLFF
CDR3nt: TGTGCCAGCAGCAAACAGGGGGCAACTAATGAAAAACTGTTTTTT

j_gene: TRBJ1-4
d_gene: .
v_gene: TRBV6-5
abundance: .
CDR3aa: CVTSRESRNEKLFF
CDR3nt: TGTGTCACCAGCAGAGAGTCGCGTAATGAAAAACTGTTTTTT

j_gene: TRBJ1-2
d_gene: TRBD1
v_gene: TRBV13
abundance: .
CDR3aa: CASSLRTGWRGYTF
CDR3nt: TGTGCCAGCAGCCTACGGACAGGGTGGAGAGGCTACACCTTC

j_gene: TRBJ2-1
d_gene: .
v_gene: TRBV12-3/TRBV12-4
abundance: .
CDR3aa: CASSPETGFF
CDR3nt: TGTGCCAGCAGTCCCGAGACAGGGTTCTTC

j_gene: TRBJ1-1
d_gene: .
v_gene: TRBV19
abundance: .
CDR3aa: CASSIRGIGQAFF
CDR3nt: TGTGCCAGTAGTATTAGGGGTATCGGCCAAGCTTTCTTT

j_gene: TRBJ1-6
d_gene: .
v_gene: TRBV7-9
abundance: .
CDR3aa: CASSLISSYNSPLHF
CDR3nt: TGTGCCAGCAGCTTAATCAGCTCCTATAATTCACCCCTCCACTTT

j_gene: TRBJ1-2
d_gene: .
v_gene: TRBV29-1
abundance: once
CDR3aa: CSAGDRAPNGYTF
CDR3nt: TGCAGCGCCGGGGACCGCGCTCCAAATGGCTACACCTTC

j_gene: TRBJ1-2
d_gene: .
v_gene: TRBV6-5
abundance: .
CDR3aa: CASRRTSYGYTF
CDR3nt: TGTGCCAGCAGGAGGACCTCCTATGGCTACACCTTC

j_gene: TRBJ1-4
d_gene: TRBD1
v_gene: TRBV4-3
abundance: once
CDR3aa: CASAPGQGNEKLFF
CDR3nt: TGCGCCAGCGCGCCGGGACAGGGGAATGAAAAACTGTTTTTT

j_gene: TRBJ1-1
d_gene: .
v_gene: TRBV4-3
abundance: .
CDR3aa: CASSQDGPGQNTEAFF
CDR3nt: TGCGCCAGCAGCCAAGATGGACCAGGGCAGAACACTGAAGCTTTCTTT

j_gene: TRBJ1-3
d_gene: .
v_gene: TRBV20-1
abundance: .
CDR3aa: CSASGGLGNTIYF
CDR3nt: TGCAGTGCTAGTGGGGGGCTTGGAAACACCATATATTTT